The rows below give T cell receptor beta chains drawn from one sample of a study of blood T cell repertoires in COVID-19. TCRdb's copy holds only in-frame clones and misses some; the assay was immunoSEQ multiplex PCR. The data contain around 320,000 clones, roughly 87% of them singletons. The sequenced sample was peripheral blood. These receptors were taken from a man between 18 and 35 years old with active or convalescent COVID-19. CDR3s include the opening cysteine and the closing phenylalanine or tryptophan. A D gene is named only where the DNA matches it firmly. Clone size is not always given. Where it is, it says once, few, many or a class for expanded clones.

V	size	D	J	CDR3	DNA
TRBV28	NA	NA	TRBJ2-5	CASRPHPTQAETQYF	TGTGCCAGCCGACCCCATCCCACCCAGGCGGAGACCCAGTACTTC
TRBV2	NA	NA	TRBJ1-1	CASRADFANTEAFF	TGTGCCAGCAGGGCGGACTTCGCGAACACTGAAGCTTTCTTT
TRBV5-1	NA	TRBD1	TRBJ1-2	CASSAGTGVYGYTF	TGCGCCAGCAGCGCCGGGACAGGGGTCTATGGCTACACCTTC
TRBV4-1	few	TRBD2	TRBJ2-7	CASSQDGSGGYEQYF	TGCGCCAGCAGCCAAGACGGTAGCGGGGGCTACGAGCAGTACTTC
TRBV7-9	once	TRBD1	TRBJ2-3	CASSSGQGAIDTQYF	TGTGCCAGCAGCTCGGGACAGGGGGCTATAGATACGCAGTATTTT
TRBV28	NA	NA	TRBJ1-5	CASSTGKASAYSNQPQHF	TGTGCCAGCAGTACCGGGAAGGCGTCGGCTTATAGCAATCAGCCCCAGCATTTT
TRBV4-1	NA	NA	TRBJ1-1	CASSHHRAASGTEAFF	TGCGCCAGCAGCCACCACAGGGCGGCTTCCGGGACTGAAGCTTTCTTT
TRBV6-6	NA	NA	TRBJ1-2	CASSSAKPLYGYTF	TGTGCCAGCAGTTCCGCTAAACCCCTCTATGGCTACACCTTC
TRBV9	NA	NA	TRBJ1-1	CASSARDLREAFF	TGTGCCAGCAGCGCTCGGGACTTACGGGAAGCTTTCTTT
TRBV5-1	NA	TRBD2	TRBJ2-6	CASSPRLAGSSGANVLTF	TGCGCCAGCAGCCCTCGACTAGCGGGATCCTCTGGGGCCAACGTCCTGACTTTC
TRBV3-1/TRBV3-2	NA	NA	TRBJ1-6	CASSQRGGKGYNSPLHF	TGTGCCAGCAGCCAACGAGGGGGTAAGGGCTATAATTCACCCCTCCACTTT
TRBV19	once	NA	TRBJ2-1	CASSPDSPYNEQFF	TGTGCCAGTAGCCCTGACAGTCCCTACAATGAGCAGTTCTTC
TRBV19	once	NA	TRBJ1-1	CASSIAGQPTEAFF	TGTGCCAGTAGTATAGCAGGACAACCCACTGAAGCTTTCTTT
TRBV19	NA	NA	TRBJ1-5	CASSIVRQGNQPQHF	TGTGCCAGTAGTATAGTCAGGCAGGGGAATCAGCCCCAGCATTTT
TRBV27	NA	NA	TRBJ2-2	CASSWAVVAGELFF	TGTGCCAGCAGTTGGGCCGTGGTAGCCGGGGAGCTGTTTTTT
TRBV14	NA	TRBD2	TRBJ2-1	CASSPVAGVTGAYNEQFF	TGTGCCAGCAGCCCGGTAGCGGGGGTCACGGGCGCCTACAATGAGCAGTTCTTC
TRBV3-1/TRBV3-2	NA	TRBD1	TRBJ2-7	CASSQTGTGDTEQYF	TGTGCCAGCAGCCAAACCGGGACAGGGGATACAGAGCAGTACTTC
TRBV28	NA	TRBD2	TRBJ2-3	CASSRSGGPSDTQYF	TGTGCCAGCAGTCGTTCGGGAGGGCCGTCGGATACGCAGTATTTT
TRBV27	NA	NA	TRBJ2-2	CASRLGGLGTGELFF	TGTGCCAGCAGACTAGGAGGCCTCGGCACCGGGGAGCTGTTTTTT